The 7 T cell receptor beta chains presented below share a single source sample, sequenced in a study of blood T cell repertoires in COVID-19. Measured with immunoSEQ multiplex PCR; TCRdb has only the in-frame clones, and not every one. The sample contains about 160,000 clones, more than 75% of which appear only once. Input material: PBMCs or T cells enriched from blood (not recorded which). These receptors came from a woman in her 50s who had recovered from COVID-19.

This clone was seen once. This chain connects TRBV5-8 to TRBJ2-1, with 9 nucleotides matching TRBD1. CDR1 SGHTS and CDR2 YDEGEE come from the germline V gene. After removal of 0 bases from V and 3 bases from J, the junction contained 7 bases not matched to a gene. This CDR3 is built from 17 residues. The DNA of the CDR3 is TGTGCCAGCAGCTTGGCCGCCGGGACAGGGTACTACAATGAGCAGTTCTTC. This gives the protein CASSLAAGTGYYNEQFF.

This rearrangement joins TRBV7-2 to TRBJ2-7; 7 positions match TRBD1. This CDR3 contains 15 residues. The germline gives CDR1 SGHTA, CDR2 FQGNSA. The trim removed 1 base at V and 9 bases at J, leaving 12 bases unmatched. CDR3 residues: CASSLDGSGGRGQYF. Here the CDR3 DNA reads TGTGCCAGCAGCTTAGATGGTTCAGGGGGACGGGGGCAGTACTTC.

The chain links TRBV19 to TRBJ2-7; tentative D call: TRBD1 (5 bases). This CDR3 region has 13 residues. Germline V CDR1 and CDR2: LNHDA, SQIVND (reference sequence). The V and J ends lost 3 bases and 2 bases respectively, with 8 bases between them. In DNA form, the CDR3 reads TGTGCCAGTAGTATCCGACAGCCCTACGAGCAGTACTTC. As protein: CASSIRQPYEQYF. Full variable domain (outside the CDR3, taken from reference TRBV19 and TRBJ2-7): DGGITQSPKYLFRKEGQNVTLSCEQNLNHDAMYWYRQDPGQGLRLIYYSQIVNDFQKGDIAEGYSVSREKKESFPLTVTSAQKNPTAFYLCASSIRQPYEQYFGPGTRLTVT.

This chain uses TRBV5-1 with TRBJ1-3; perhaps TRBD1 as D (6 bases). CDR1 is SGHRS and CDR2 is YFSETQ in the germline V gene. The germline V and J ends were trimmed by 4 bases and 4 bases, with 9 bases remaining between them. The CDR3 contains 13 residues. This CDR3 reads CASSDGQGNTIYF. In DNA form, the CDR3 reads TGCGCCAGCAGCGATGGACAGGGAAACACCATATATTTT.

This clone was seen more than once but under ten times. CDR3 sequence (DNA): TGTGCCAGCAGTCCTGGGACTAGCGGGGATTTCACAGATACGCAGTATTTT. It encodes CASSPGTSGDFTDTQYF. The chain is built from TRBV6-6 and TRBJ2-3; 13 bases line up with TRBD2. Germline V gene sequence: CDR1 MNHNY, CDR2 SVGAGI (reference sequence). The CDR3 runs to 17 residues. After removal of 5 bases from V and 2 bases from J, the junction contained 7 bases not matched to a gene.

The chain couples TRBV6-2 or TRBV6-3 to TRBJ2-7; TRBD2 matches 13 bases. V shed 0 bases, J shed 3 bases, and the junction held 5 bases outside the gene matches. The CDR3 sequence is 17 residues long. From germline, CDR1 is MNHEY and CDR2 SVGEGT. CDR3 nucleotides: TGTGCCAGCAGTTACTCAGGACTAGCGGGGGAGCTCTACGAGCAGTACTTC. Protein product: CASSYSGLAGELYEQYF.

The rearrangement links TRBV19 to TRBJ1-1, with 9 bases matching TRBD1. CDR3 length equals 15 residues. V was clipped by 2 bases and J by 1 base; unmatched bases: 2. Germline CDR1 LNHDA, CDR2 SQIVND (reference sequence). CDR3 bases: TGTGCCAGTAGTATACGGGGACAGGGGAACACTGAAGCTTTCTTT. It yields the protein CASSIRGQGNTEAFF. The complete variable domain, with remaining parts taken from reference TRBV19 and TRBJ1-1, reads DGGITQSPKYLFRKEGQNVTLSCEQNLNHDAMYWYRQDPGQGLRLIYYSQIVNDFQKGDIAEGYSVSREKKESFPLTVTSAQKNPTAFYLCASSIRGQGNTEAFFGQGTRLTVV.